This record looks at one T cell receptor beta chain sequence and its context. Sequencing used immunoSEQ multiplex PCR; TCRdb keeps in-frame clones, though not all of them. This table holds about 150,000 clones, 90% found once. The CDR3 is made up of 15 amino acids. Germline V gene data show CDR1 as LNHDA and CDR2 as SQIVND (reference sequence). V shed 7 bases and J shed 2 bases, with 18 bases lying between them. The sample originates from a study of OX40 agonist ivuxolimab in advanced cancers. The specimen was CD4+ or CD8+ T cells sorted from blood, collected in a trial of the OX40 agonist ivuxolimab. V is TRBV19 and J is TRBJ2-7, with D maybe TRBD1 (5 bases). This sequence was found in an adult with an advanced solid tumor such as melanoma, head and neck, liver or kidney cancer. The CDR3 DNA is TGTGCCAGTAAAAAAAGGGCAGGGATTACCTACGAGCAGTACTTC. Translated: CASKKRAGITYEQYF.